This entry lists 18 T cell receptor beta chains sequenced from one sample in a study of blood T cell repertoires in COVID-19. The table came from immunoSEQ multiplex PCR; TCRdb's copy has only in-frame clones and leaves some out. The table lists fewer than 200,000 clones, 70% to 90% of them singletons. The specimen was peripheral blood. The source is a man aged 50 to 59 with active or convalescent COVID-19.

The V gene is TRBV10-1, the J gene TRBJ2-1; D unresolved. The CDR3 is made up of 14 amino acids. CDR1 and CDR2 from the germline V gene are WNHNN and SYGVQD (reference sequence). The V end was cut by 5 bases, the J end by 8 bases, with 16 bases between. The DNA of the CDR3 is TGCGCCAGCAGTAGCCCCCTCGTCCGAGATGAGCAGTTCTTC. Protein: CASSSPLVRDEQFF.

CDR3 sequence reads: CASRGGTGPPQETQYF. The CDR3 nucleotides are TGCGCCAGCAGGGGGGGGACAGGTCCCCCTCAAGAGACCCAGTACTTC. V usage is TRBV5-1 and J usage is TRBJ2-5, with D perhaps TRBD1 (8 bases). Germline V gene lookup returns CDR1 SGHRS and CDR2 YFSETQ. Trimming took off 5 bases at V and 2 bases at J, with 19 bases between the two ends. The CDR3 runs 16 residues.

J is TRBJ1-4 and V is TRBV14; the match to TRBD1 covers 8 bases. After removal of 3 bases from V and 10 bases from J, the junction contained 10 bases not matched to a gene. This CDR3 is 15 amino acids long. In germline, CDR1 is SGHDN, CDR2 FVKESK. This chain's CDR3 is CASSHDYRGDGKLFF. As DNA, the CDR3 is TGTGCCAGCAGCCATGACTACAGGGGGGACGGAAAACTGTTTTTT.

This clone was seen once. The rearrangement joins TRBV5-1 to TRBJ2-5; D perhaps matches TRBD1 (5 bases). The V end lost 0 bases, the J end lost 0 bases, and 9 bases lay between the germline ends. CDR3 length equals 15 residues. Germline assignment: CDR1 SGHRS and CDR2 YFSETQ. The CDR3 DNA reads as TGCGCCAGCAGCTTGGGCTTCAGGGACCAAGAGACCCAGTACTTC. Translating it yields CASSLGFRDQETQYF.

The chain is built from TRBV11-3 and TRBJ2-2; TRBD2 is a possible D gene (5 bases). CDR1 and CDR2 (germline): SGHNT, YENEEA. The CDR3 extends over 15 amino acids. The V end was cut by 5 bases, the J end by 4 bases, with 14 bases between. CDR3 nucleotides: TGTGCCAGCAGCCCACGATTCGAGGGCACCGGGGAGCTGTTTTTT. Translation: CASSPRFEGTGELFF.

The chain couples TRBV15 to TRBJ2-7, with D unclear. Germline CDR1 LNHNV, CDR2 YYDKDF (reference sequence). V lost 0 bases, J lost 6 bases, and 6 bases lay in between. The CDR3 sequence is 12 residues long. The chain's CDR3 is CATSRETGEQYF. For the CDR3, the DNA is TGTGCCACCAGCAGAGAGACGGGCGAGCAGTACTTC. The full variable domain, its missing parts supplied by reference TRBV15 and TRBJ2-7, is DAMVIQNPRYQVTQFGKPVTLSCSQTLNHNVMYWYQQKSSQAPKLLFHYYDKDFNNEADTPDNFQSRRPNTSFCFLDIRSPGLGDTAMYLCATSRETGEQYFGPGTRLTVT.

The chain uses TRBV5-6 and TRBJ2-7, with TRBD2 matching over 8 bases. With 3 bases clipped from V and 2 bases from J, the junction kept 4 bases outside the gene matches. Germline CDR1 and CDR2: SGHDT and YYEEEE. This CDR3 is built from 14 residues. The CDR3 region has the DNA TGTGCCAGCAGCTATAGCGGGGTTACCTACGAGCAGTACTTC. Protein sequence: CASSYSGVTYEQYF.

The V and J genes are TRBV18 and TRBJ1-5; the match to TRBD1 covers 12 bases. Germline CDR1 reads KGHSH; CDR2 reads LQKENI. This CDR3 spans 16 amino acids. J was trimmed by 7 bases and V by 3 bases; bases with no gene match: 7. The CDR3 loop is CASSPSGTGGRQPQHF. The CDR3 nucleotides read TGTGCCAGCTCACCTTCCGGGACAGGGGGCAGGCAGCCCCAGCATTTT.

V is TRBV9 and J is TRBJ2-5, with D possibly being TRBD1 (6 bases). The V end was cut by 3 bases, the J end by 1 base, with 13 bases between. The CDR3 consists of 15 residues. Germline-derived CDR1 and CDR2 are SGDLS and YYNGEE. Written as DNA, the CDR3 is TGTGCCAGCAGCGCATCGGGACACCTCCAAGAGACCCAGTACTTC. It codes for CASSASGHLQETQYF.

CDR3 amino acids: CSVEVSGGEKLFF. In nucleotides, the CDR3 is TGCAGCGTTGAGGTCTCCGGTGGTGAAAAACTGTTTTTT. This sequence joins TRBV29-1 and TRBJ1-4, with D unresolved. The CDR3 is 13 residues long. V lost 3 bases and J 7 bases, leaving 12 bases between the germline ends. Germline lookup yields CDR1 SQVTM and CDR2 ANQGSEA.

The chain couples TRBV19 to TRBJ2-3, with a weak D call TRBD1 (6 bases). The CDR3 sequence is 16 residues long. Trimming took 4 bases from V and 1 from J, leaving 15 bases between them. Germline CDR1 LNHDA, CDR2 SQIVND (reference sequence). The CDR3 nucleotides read TGTGCCAGTAGTACCCGAGGGGGTATTGGCACAGATACGCAGTATTTT. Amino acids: CASSTRGGIGTDTQYF.

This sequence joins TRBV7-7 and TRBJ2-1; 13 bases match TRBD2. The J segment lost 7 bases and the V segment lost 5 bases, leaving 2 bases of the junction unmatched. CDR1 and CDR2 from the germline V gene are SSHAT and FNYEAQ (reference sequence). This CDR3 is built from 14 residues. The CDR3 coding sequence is TGTGCCAGCAGCCCGGGACTAGCGGGAAATGAGCAGTTCTTC. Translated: CASSPGLAGNEQFF.

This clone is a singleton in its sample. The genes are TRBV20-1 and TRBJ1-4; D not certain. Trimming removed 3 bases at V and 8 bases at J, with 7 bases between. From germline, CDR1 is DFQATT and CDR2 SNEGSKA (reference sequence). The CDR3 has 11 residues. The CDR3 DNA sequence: TGCAGTGCTAGGGTCGGGGAAAAACTGTTTTTT. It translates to CSARVGEKLFF.

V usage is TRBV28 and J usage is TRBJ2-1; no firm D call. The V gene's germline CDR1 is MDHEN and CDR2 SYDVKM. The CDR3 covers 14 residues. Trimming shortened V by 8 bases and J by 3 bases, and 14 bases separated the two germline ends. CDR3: CASVDKEGYNEQFF. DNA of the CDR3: TGTGCCAGCGTTGACAAGGAAGGCTACAATGAGCAGTTCTTC.

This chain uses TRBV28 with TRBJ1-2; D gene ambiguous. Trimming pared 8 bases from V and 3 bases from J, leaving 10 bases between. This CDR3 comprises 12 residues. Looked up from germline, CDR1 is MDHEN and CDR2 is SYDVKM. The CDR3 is CASGHLDYGYTF. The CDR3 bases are TGTGCCAGCGGCCACCTGGACTATGGCTACACCTTC.

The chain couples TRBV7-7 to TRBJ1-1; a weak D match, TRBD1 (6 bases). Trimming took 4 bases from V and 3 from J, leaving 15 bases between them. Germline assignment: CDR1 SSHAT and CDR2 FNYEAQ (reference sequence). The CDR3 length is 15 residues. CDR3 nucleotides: TGTGCCAGCAGCTATAAGAACAGGGACGACACTGAAGCTTTCTTT. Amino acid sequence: CASSYKNRDDTEAFF.

Written as DNA, the CDR3 is TGTGCCAGCAGCTCGACAGGAGTCAATGAAAAACTGTTTTTT. This gives the protein CASSSTGVNEKLFF. The rearrangement links TRBV7-2 to TRBJ1-4; possibly TRBD1 for D (6 bases). CDR3 length equals 14 residues. Per germline, CDR1 SGHTA and CDR2 FQGNSA. V lost 4 bases and J 5 bases, leaving 11 bases between the germline ends.

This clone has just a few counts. In nucleotides, the CDR3 is TGTGCCAGCAGCTTAATGGAGGGTTCACCCCTCCACTTT. As protein: CASSLMEGSPLHF. V usage is TRBV7-9 and J usage is TRBJ1-6; D is ambiguous. Trimming took 2 bases from V and 9 from J, leaving 8 bases between them. In germline, CDR1 is SEHNR, CDR2 FQNEAQ (reference sequence). This CDR3 comprises 13 residues.